This TCR beta chain was retrieved from a study of quantifying T cell responses using KT2 cells. Study-level information: RNA was reverse transcribed with TCR alpha and beta constant-region primers. A predetermined fluorescence threshold ended the second PCR, run as a qPCR. Whole-study findings and limits: KT2 sequence counts showed saturation when very many KT2 cells were spiked in. Counts of KT2 alpha and beta sequences rose linearly with the number of KT2 cells added.

The sample is PBMC spiked with counted cells of clone KT2. On this clonotype itself: Antigen unknown.

Trimming stripped 5 bases from V and 7 bases from J, with 17 bases between. The CDR3 totals 15 residues. Per the germline V gene, CDR1 is SEHNR and CDR2 is FQNEAQ (reference sequence). The cDNA 3' end received a ligated oligonucleotide with a UMI. The first PCR ran roughly 4 cycles with an equimolar RC1.1 and RC1.2 beta primer mix. TCRdb reprocessed the UMI-ligation and nested PCR reads with MiXCR, giving one entry per CDR3 protein. The sample has tens of thousands of distinct CDR3 sequences; about 12% are singletons. The V call is TRBV7-9, the J call TRBJ1-4; a possible D gene is TRBD1 (6 bases). Sequencing used PBMCs spiked with cells of the T cell clone KT2. The sequence came from a human donor. The CDR3 DNA is TGTGCCAGCAGCCCAGAAGGGGGAGTATCTGAAAAACTGTTTTTT. This sequence encodes CASSPEGGVSEKLFF.